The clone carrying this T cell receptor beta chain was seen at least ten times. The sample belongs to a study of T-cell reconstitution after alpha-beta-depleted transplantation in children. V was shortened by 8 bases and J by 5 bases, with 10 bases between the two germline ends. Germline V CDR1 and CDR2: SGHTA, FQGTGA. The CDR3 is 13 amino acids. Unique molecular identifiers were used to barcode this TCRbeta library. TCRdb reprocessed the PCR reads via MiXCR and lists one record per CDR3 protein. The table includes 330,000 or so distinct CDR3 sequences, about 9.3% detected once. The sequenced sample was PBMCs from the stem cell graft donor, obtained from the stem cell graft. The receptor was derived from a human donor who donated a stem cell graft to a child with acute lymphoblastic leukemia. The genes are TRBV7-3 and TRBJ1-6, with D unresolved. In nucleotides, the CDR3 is TGTGCCAGCGGGGAAAATAATAATTCACCCCTCCACTTT. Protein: CASGENNNSPLHF.